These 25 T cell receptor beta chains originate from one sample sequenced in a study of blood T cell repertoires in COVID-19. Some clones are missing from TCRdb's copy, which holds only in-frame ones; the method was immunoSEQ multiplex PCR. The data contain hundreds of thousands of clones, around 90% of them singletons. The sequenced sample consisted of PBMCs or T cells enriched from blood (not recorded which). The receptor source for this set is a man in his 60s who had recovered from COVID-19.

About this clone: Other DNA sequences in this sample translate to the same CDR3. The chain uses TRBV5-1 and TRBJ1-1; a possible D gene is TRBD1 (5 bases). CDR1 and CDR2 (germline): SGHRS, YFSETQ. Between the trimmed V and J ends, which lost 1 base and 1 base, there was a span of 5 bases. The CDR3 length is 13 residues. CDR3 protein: CASSLQGNTEAFF. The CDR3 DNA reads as TGCGCCAGCAGCTTGCAGGGGAACACTGAAGCTTTCTTT.

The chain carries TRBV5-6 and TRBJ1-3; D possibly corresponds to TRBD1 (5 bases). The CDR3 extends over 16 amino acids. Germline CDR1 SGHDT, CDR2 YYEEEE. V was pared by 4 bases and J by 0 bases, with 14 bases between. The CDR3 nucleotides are TGTGCCAGCAGCGTACTGACAGTGAGCTCTGGAAACACCATATATTTT. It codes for CASSVLTVSSGNTIYF.

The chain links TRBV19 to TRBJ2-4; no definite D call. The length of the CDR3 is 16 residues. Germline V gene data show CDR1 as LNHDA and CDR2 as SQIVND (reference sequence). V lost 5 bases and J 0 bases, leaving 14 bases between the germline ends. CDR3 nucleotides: TGTGCCAGTAGTTCTACGTTGCCGATAGCCAAAAACATTCAGTACTTC. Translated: CASSSTLPIAKNIQYF.

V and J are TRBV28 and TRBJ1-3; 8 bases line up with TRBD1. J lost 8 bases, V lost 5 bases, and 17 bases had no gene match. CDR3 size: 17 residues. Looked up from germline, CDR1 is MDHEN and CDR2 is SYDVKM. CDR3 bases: TGTGCCAGCAGTCTCGCTATTATCAGGGGGCAAGGTTACACCATATATTTT. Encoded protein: CASSLAIIRGQGYTIYF.

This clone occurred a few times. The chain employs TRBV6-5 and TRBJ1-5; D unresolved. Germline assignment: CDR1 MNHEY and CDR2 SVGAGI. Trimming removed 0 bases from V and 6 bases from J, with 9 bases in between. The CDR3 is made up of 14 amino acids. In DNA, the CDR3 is TGTGCCAGCAGTTACTCGCTTGCAGTTCAGCCCCAGCATTTT. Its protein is CASSYSLAVQPQHF.

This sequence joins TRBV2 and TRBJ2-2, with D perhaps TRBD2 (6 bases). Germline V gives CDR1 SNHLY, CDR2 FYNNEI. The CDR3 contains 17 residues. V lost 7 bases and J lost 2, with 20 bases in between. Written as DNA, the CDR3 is TGTGCCAGCAAGCGGGCCGCCCATAGTGGAAACACCGGGGAGCTGTTTTTT. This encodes CASKRAAHSGNTGELFF.

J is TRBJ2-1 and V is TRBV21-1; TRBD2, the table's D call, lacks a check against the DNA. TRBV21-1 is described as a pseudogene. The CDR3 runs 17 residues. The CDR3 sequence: CASSKIAGARRRVWQFF. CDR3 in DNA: TGTGCCAGCAGCAAAATCGCGGGGGCTAGGAGGAGAGTGTGGCAGTTCTTC.

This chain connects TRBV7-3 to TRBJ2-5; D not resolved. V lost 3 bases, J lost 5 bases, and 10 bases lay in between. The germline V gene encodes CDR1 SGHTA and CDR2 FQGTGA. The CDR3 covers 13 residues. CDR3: CASSFNFGETQYF. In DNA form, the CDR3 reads TGTGCCAGCAGCTTTAATTTCGGGGAGACCCAGTACTTC.

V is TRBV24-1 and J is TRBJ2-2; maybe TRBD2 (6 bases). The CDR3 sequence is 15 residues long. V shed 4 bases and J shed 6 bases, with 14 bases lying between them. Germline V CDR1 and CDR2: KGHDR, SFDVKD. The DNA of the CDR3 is TGTGCCACCAGTGACCTTTCCCCGGGAGCCGGGGAGCTGTTTTTT. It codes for CATSDLSPGAGELFF.

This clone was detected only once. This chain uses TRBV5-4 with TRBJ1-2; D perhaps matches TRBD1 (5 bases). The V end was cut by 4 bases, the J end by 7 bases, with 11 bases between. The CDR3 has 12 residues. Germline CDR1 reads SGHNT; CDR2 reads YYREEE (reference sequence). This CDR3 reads CASSAQEFGYTF. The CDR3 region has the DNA TGTGCCAGCAGCGCACAGGAATTTGGCTACACCTTC.

CDR3 nucleotides: TGCGCCAGCAACTATATGACAGGCACCGGGGAGCTGTTTTTT. The encoded protein is CASNYMTGTGELFF. The chain employs TRBV5-1 and TRBJ2-2; D might be TRBD1 (6 bases). Germline V lookup: CDR1 SGHRS, CDR2 YFSETQ. The CDR3 runs 14 residues. V shed 6 bases and J shed 4 bases, with 13 bases lying between them.

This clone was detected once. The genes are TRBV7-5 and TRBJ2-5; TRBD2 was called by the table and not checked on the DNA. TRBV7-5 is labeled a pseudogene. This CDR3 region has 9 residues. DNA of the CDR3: TGTGTCAGAAAACGGGCCCAGTACTTC. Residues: CVRKRAQYF.

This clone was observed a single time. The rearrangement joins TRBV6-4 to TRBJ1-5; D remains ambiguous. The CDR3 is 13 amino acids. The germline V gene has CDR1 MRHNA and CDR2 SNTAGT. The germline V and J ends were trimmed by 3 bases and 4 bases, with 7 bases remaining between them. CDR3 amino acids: CASSEQLNQPQHF. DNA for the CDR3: TGTGCCAGCAGTGAACAGTTGAATCAGCCCCAGCATTTT.

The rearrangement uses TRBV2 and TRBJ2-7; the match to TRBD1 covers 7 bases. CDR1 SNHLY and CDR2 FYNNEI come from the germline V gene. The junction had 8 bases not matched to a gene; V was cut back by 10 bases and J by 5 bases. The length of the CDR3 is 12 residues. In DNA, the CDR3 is TGTGCCACCCACAGGGGTACGAACGAGCAGTACTTC. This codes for CATHRGTNEQYF.

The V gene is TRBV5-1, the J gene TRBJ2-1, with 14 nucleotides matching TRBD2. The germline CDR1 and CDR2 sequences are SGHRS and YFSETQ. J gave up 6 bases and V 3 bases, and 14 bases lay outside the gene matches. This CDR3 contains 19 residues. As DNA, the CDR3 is TGCGCCAGCAGCTGGGCTCGCACCGGGACTAGCGGGAGTCGCAATGAGCAGTTCTTC. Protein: CASSWARTGTSGSRNEQFF. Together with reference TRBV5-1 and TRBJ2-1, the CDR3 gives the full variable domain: KAGVTQTPRYLIKTRGQQVTLSCSPISGHRSVSWYQQTPGQGLQFLFEYFSETQRNKGNFPGRFSGRQFSNSRSEMNVSTLELGDSALYLCASSWARTGTSGSRNEQFFGPGTRLTVL.

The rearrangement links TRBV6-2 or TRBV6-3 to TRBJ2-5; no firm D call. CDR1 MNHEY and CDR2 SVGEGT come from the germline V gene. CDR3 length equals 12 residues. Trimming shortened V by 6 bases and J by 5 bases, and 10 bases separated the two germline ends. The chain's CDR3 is CASSSTRETQYF. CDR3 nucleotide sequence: TGTGCCAGCAGCTCAACTCGGGAGACCCAGTACTTC.

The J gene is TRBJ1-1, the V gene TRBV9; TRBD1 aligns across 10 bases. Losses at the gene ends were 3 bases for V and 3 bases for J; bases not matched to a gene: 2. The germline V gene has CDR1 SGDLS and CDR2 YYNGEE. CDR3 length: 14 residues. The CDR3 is CASSGGQGDTEAFF. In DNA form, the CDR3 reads TGTGCCAGCAGCGGCGGACAGGGGGACACTGAAGCTTTCTTT.

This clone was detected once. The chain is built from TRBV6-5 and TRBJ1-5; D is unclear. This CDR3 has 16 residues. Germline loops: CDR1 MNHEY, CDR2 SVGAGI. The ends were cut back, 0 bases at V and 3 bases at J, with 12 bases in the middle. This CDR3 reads CASSYSGGANNQPQHF. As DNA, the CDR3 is TGTGCCAGCAGTTACTCCGGAGGCGCAAACAATCAGCCCCAGCATTTT.

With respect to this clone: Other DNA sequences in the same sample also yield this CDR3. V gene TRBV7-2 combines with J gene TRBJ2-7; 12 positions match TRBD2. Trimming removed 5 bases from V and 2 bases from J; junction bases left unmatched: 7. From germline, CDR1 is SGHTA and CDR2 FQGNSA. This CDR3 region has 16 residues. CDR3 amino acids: CASSLELAGGTYEQYF. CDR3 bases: TGTGCCAGCAGCCTAGAACTAGCGGGAGGAACCTACGAGCAGTACTTC.

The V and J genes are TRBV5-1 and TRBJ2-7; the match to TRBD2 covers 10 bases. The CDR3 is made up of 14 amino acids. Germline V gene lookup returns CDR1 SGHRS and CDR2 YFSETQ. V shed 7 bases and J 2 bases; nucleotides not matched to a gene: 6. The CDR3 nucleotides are TGCGCCAGCCGCTGGACTAGCGGTGCCTACGAGCAGTACTTC. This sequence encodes CASRWTSGAYEQYF.

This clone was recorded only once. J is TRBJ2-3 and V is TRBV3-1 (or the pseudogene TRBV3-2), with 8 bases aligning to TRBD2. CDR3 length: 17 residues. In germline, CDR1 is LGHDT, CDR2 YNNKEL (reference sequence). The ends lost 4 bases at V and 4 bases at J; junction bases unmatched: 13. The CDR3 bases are TGTGCCAGCAGCCTCGCCTGGGTAGCGGGGAGGTCAGATACGCAGTATTTT. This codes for CASSLAWVAGRSDTQYF.

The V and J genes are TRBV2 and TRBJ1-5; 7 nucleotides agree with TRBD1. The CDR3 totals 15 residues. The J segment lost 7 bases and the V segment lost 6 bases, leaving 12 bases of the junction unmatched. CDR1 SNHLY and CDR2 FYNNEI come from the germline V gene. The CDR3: CASRFLQGNTQPQHF. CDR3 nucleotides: TGTGCCAGCAGATTCTTACAGGGGAACACCCAGCCCCAGCATTTT.

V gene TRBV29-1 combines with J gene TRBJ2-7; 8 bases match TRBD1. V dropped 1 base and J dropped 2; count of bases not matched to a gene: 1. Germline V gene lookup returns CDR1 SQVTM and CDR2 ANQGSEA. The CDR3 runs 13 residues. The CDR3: CSVEGQGTYEQYF. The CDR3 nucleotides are TGCAGCGTTGAAGGACAGGGGACCTACGAGCAGTACTTC.

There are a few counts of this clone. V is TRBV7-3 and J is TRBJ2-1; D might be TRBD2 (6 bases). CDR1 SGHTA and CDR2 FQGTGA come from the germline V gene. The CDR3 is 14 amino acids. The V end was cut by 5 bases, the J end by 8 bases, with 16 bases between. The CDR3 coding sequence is TGTGCCAGCAGCAGGGGACCAGCGGGTTATGAGCAGTTCTTC. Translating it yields CASSRGPAGYEQFF.

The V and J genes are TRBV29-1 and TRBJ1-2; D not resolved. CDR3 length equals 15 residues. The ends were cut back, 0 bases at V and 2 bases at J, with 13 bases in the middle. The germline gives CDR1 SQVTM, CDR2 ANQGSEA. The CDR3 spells CSVEDLHPGNYGYTF. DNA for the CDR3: TGCAGCGTTGAAGATCTCCATCCAGGAAACTATGGCTACACCTTC.